This T cell receptor beta chain appears in the sequencing data of a study of blood T cell repertoires in COVID-19. Study overall: Acute and convalescent COVID-19 specimens originated in the United States, Italy and Spain.

With V trimmed by 6 bases and J by 3 bases, 15 bases remained unmatched. Germline CDR1 reads LNHDA; CDR2 reads SQIVND (reference sequence). The length of the CDR3 is 19 residues. The study recruited people aged about 18 to 90 years across roughly 25 US areas. In the source study's methods: It was from reference gene primer amplification that nucleated cell counts were estimated. Clones were sequenced by immunoSEQ multiplex PCR, and TCRdb holds only the in-frame ones, with some missing. That table supplies the V and J calls and clone size; D and trimming were determined from the DNA. The table records 250,000 to 300,000 clones, 88% of them present only once.

The source of this sequence is a woman in her 30s who had recovered from COVID-19. The sequencing input was PBMCs or T cells enriched from blood (not recorded which). V and J are TRBV19 and TRBJ1-3; TRBD1 matches 12 bases. CDR3: CASRPIGTGGGGDGNTIYF. The CDR3 nucleotides are TGTGCCAGTAGGCCGATAGGGACAGGGGGCGGCGGAGATGGAAACACCATATATTTT.